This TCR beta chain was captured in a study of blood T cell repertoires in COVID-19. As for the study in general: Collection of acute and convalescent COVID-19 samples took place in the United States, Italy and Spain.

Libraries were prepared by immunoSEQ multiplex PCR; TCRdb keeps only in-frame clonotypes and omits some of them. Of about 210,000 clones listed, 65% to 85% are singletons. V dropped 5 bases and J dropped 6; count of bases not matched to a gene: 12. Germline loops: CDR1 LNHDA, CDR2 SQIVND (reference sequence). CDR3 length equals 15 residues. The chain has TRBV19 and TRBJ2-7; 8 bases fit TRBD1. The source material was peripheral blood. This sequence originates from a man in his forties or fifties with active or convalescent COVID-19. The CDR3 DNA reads TGTGCCAGTAGTCGTCAACCGGGACAGGATACCGAGCAGTACTTC. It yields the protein CASSRQPGQDTEQYF. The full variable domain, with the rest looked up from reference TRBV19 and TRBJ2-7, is DGGITQSPKYLFRKEGQNVTLSCEQNLNHDAMYWYRQDPGQGLRLIYYSQIVNDFQKGDIAEGYSVSREKKESFPLTVTSAQKNPTAFYLCASSRQPGQDTEQYFGPGTRLTVT.